The clone carrying this TCR beta chain was seen more than once but under ten times. The data stem from a study of cytomegalovirus exposure and HLA in healthy donors. Study in general: Unique TCRs from HLA-typed donors, 70 million to 85 million of them, were held in an early data release.

The PCR contained 60 Vbeta and 13 Jbeta primers. The assay was immunoSEQ multiplex PCR, and TCRdb's table has in-frame clones only and misses some. There are roughly 130,000 clones in the sample; around 66% occur only once, and roughly 8.6% lies in the top ten. CDR1 and CDR2 from the germline V gene are MNHEY and SVGAGI. V was cut by 9 bases and J by 6 bases, with 9 bases left in between. This CDR3 spans 11 amino acids. Specimen: PBMCs. This TCR was sampled from a woman aged 40 to 50 in good health and CMV-seropositive. The rearrangement links TRBV6-5 to TRBJ2-1; tentative D call: TRBD1 (5 bases). The CDR3 protein is CASNTGNEQFF. The CDR3 DNA reads as TGTGCCAGTAATACAGGCAATGAGCAGTTCTTC.